These 5 T cell receptor beta chains originate from one sample sequenced in a study of blood T cell repertoires in COVID-19. The protocol was immunoSEQ multiplex PCR, while the TCRdb copy is restricted to in-frame clones and leaves out a portion. The sample comprises 470,000 or so clones, 70% to 90% of which are singletons, and 3.2% rests with the top ten. The source material was peripheral blood. All receptors derive from a human donor in a cohort sampled during active COVID-19.

In regard to this clone: Other nucleotide sequences in the sample specify the same CDR3. The J gene is TRBJ2-7, the V gene TRBV7-2; 10 nucleotides agree with TRBD2. J lost 2 bases, V lost 0 bases, and 7 bases had no gene match. CDR3 length: 17 amino acids. Per the germline V gene, CDR1 is SGHTA and CDR2 is FQGNSA. This chain's CDR3 is CASSLARTSGVPYEQYF. The CDR3 coding sequence is TGTGCCAGCAGCTTAGCGCGGACTAGCGGTGTCCCCTACGAGCAGTACTTC.

This sequence joins TRBV19 and TRBJ2-7; the match to TRBD2 covers 14 bases. The trim removed 4 bases at V and 5 bases at J, leaving 7 bases unmatched. Germline V lookup: CDR1 LNHDA, CDR2 SQIVND (reference sequence). The CDR3 contains 16 residues. The CDR3 sequence: CASSRTSGGTLDEQYF. As DNA, the CDR3 is TGTGCCAGTAGTAGGACTAGCGGGGGGACCCTTGACGAGCAGTACTTC.

The chain is built from TRBV29-1 and TRBJ1-2; D is perhaps TRBD1 (5 bases). Trimming stripped 7 bases from V and 6 bases from J, with 12 bases between. The germline V gene has CDR1 SQVTM and CDR2 ANQGSEA. CDR3 length: 11 amino acids. CDR3: CSARQGDGYTF. CDR3 DNA: TGCAGCGCTCGGCAGGGCGATGGCTACACCTTC.

The rearrangement links TRBV7-2 to TRBJ2-1; TRBD2 is a possible D gene (5 bases). This CDR3 is built from 14 residues. CDR1 and CDR2 (germline): SGHTA, FQGNSA. V was clipped by 1 base and J by 6 bases, with 10 bases between them. DNA for the CDR3: TGTGCCAGCAGCTTAGGACACGGGGTCAATGAGCAGTTCTTC. It codes for CASSLGHGVNEQFF.

This rearrangement joins TRBV7-9 to TRBJ2-2, with a weak D call TRBD2 (5 bases). V was pared by 1 base and J by 8 bases, with 14 bases between. CDR3 length: 15 residues. The germline V gene has CDR1 SEHNR and CDR2 FQNEAQ (reference sequence). The CDR3 nucleotides read TGTGCCAGCAGCTTAGACTGGCGGGTATTGGGGGAGCTGTTTTTT. Amino acids: CASSLDWRVLGELFF.